The rows below give T cell receptor beta chains drawn from one sample of a study of beta chain features in type 1 diabetes. Here immunoSEQ multiplex PCR was the method, and the copy in TCRdb shows in-frame clones only, minus some. Seen here are approximately 730,000 clones, roughly an eighth observed once, and the top ten hold 0.022%. The sequenced sample consisted of naive CD4+ T cells from blood. All receptors come from a man between 18 and 29 years old with type 1 diabetes. Each CDR3 is given with its conserved first and last residue. A D gene is named only where the DNA matches it firmly. Part of the rows lack a size; the others show once, few, many or a class for expanded clones.

cdr3_aa cdr3_nt j_call clone_size v_call d_call
CASSSAGANTGELFF TGTGCCAGCAGTTCGGCCGGGGCCAACACCGGGGAGCTGTTTTTT TRBJ2-2 few TRBV28 -
CASSWEGGSYNEQFF TGTGCCAGCAGTTGGGAGGGGGGTTCGTACAATGAGCAGTTCTTC TRBJ2-1 few TRBV7-2 -
CAINSGGQETQYF TGTGCCATCAACAGCGGGGGGCAAGAGACCCAGTACTTC TRBJ2-5 few TRBV10-3 TRBD2
CASSQDIWVSYEQYF TGTGCCAGCAGCCAAGATATATGGGTCTCCTACGAGCAGTACTTC TRBJ2-7 few TRBV14 -
CASSVEYYGQHNSYEQYF TGTGCCAGCAGCGTAGAGTACTATGGACAGCACAACTCCTACGAGCAGTACTTC TRBJ2-7 - TRBV9 -
CASKASSNQPQHF TGTGCCAGCAAGGCGAGTAGCAATCAGCCCCAGCATTTT TRBJ1-5 - TRBV6-5 -
CASSYAAGEAFF TGTGCCAGCAGTTACGCTGCGGGGGAAGCTTTCTTT TRBJ1-1 - TRBV6-6 -
CASSAEGAYGYTF TGTGCCAGCAGCGCCGAAGGGGCCTATGGCTACACCTTC TRBJ1-2 - TRBV9 -
CASSDGAGHFGYTF TGTGCCAGCAGCGACGGGGCAGGGCACTTTGGCTACACCTTC TRBJ1-2 few TRBV9 -
CASSLVGTGGPNEQFF TGTGCCAGCAGCTTAGTGGGGACAGGGGGTCCCAATGAGCAGTTCTTC TRBJ2-1 - TRBV7-9 TRBD1
CASSATEDSPLHF TGCGCCAGCAGCGCGACAGAGGATTCACCCCTCCACTTT TRBJ1-6 - TRBV5-1 -
CAISRALGVTSYGYTF TGTGCCATCAGTCGGGCTCTAGGGGTTACCTCATATGGCTACACCTTC TRBJ1-2 - TRBV10-3 -
CASSSLSSWWFF TGTGCCAGCAGTTCCTTGTCCTCATGGTGGTTCTTC TRBJ2-1 few TRBV28 -
CAWRGGPQETQYF TGTGCCTGGAGGGGGGGGCCACAAGAGACCCAGTACTTC TRBJ2-5 - TRBV30 -
CASSLVGQGYNEQFF TGTGCCAGCAGCTTAGTGGGACAGGGGTACAATGAGCAGTTCTTC TRBJ2-1 - TRBV7-2 TRBD1
CASSQDFGYTF TGTGCCAGCAGCCAAGATTTTGGCTACACCTTC TRBJ1-2 - TRBV14 -
CASGWGTETQYF TGTGCCAGCGGTTGGGGCACAGAGACCCAGTACTTC TRBJ2-5 few TRBV7-2 -
CASSPQGAGGYTF TGTGCCAGCAGCCCACAGGGGGCCGGGGGCTACACCTTC TRBJ1-2 - TRBV6-5 TRBD1
CASRDRADYEQYF TGTGCCAGCCGGGACAGGGCGGACTACGAGCAGTACTTC TRBJ2-7 few TRBV10-3 TRBD1
CASSPSDSNNEQFF TGTGCCAGCAGTCCCTCTGACAGCAACAATGAGCAGTTCTTC TRBJ2-1 few TRBV28 -
CASSLSSGTTYNEQFF TGCGCCAGCAGCTTGAGTAGCGGGACAACCTACAATGAGCAGTTCTTC TRBJ2-1 few TRBV5-1 TRBD2
CAWSMGLVGEKLFF TGTGCCTGGAGTATGGGACTTGTGGGGGAAAAACTGTTTTTT TRBJ1-4 - TRBV30 -
CASSPPGQGAREQYF TGCGCCAGCAGTCCCCCTGGCCAGGGGGCGCGGGAGCAGTACTTC TRBJ2-7 - TRBV5-1 TRBD1
CASSRGQGNYEQYF TGTGCCAGCAGCCGGGGACAGGGAAACTACGAGCAGTACTTC TRBJ2-7 - TRBV6-5 TRBD1
CASGLVPGLAGLVYNEQFF TGTGCTAGTGGTTTGGTTCCGGGACTAGCGGGGTTAGTTTACAATGAGCAGTTCTTC TRBJ2-1 few TRBV12-5 TRBD2
CASSLVRLADTQYF TGTGCCAGCAGCTTAGTGAGGCTAGCAGATACGCAGTATTTT TRBJ2-3 - TRBV7-8 -
CASRRDPNYGYTF TGTGCCAGCAGGCGGGACCCTAACTATGGCTACACCTTC TRBJ1-2 - TRBV9 -
CASSDQDRGDAAFF TGTGCCAGCAGCGACCAGGACAGGGGGGATGCAGCTTTCTTT TRBJ1-1 - TRBV9 TRBD1
CASNSRVRGNTIYF TGTGCCAGCAATTCGAGGGTGCGAGGAAACACCATATATTTT TRBJ1-3 - TRBV27 -
CAISKTERTDTQYF TGTGCCATCAGCAAGACAGAACGCACAGATACGCAGTATTTT TRBJ2-3 - TRBV10-3 -
CASSLRDTNYGYTF TGTGCCAGCAGCTTGAGAGACACTAACTATGGCTACACCTTC TRBJ1-2 few TRBV5-4 -
CAWSAGQGFDGELFF TGTGCCTGGAGTGCAGGACAGGGTTTTGACGGGGAGCTGTTTTTT TRBJ2-2 few TRBV30 TRBD1
CAWRGTGVWGYTF TGTGCCTGGAGGGGGACAGGAGTCTGGGGCTACACCTTC TRBJ1-2 few TRBV30 TRBD1
CASSPLGGGVDTQYF TGTGCCAGCAGTCCCTTAGGGGGCGGTGTAGATACGCAGTATTTT TRBJ2-3 few TRBV2 TRBD1
CASTGTGARRDQPQHF TGTGCCAGTACCGGGACAGGGGCTCGTCGCGATCAGCCCCAGCATTTT TRBJ1-5 - TRBV19 TRBD1
CASSQGRAGGYTF TGCGCCAGCAGCCAGGGCAGGGCGGGGGGCTACACCTTC TRBJ1-2 few TRBV4-1 -
CASSLRPGQGETCEQYF TGTGCCAGCAGCCTGAGACCGGGACAGGGGGAAACTTGCGAGCAGTACTTC TRBJ2-7 few TRBV5-8 TRBD1
CASSRQVNTEAFF TGTGCCAGCAGCCGACAGGTAAACACTGAAGCTTTCTTT TRBJ1-1 few TRBV9 -
CASRSGKQETQYF TGTGCCAGTAGGTCTGGAAAGCAAGAGACCCAGTACTTC TRBJ2-5 few TRBV19 -
CASSSRVNYGYTF TGTGCCAGCAGCTCCCGGGTCAACTATGGCTACACCTTC TRBJ1-2 - TRBV5-4 -
CASSRMDSNVGYTF TGTGCCAGCAGTCGAATGGACAGTAACGTCGGCTACACCTTC TRBJ1-2 few TRBV5-6 -
CASSLGQEVNYGYTF TGCGCCAGCAGCTTGGGACAGGAAGTTAACTATGGCTACACCTTC TRBJ1-2 few TRBV5-1 -
CASSAPGTGNSGNTIYF TGTGCCAGCAGCGCCCCCGGGACAGGGAACTCTGGAAACACCATATATTTT TRBJ1-3 - TRBV9 TRBD1
CASSPRRGGVDTQYF TGTGCCAGCTCACCTCGGAGAGGGGGCGTAGATACGCAGTATTTT TRBJ2-3 few TRBV18 TRBD1
CASSFSGGDQPQHF TGTGCCAGCAGCTTTTCAGGGGGCGATCAGCCCCAGCATTTT TRBJ1-5 - TRBV13 TRBD1
CASSLTENTEAFF TGCGCCAGCAGCCTTACGGAGAACACTGAAGCTTTCTTT TRBJ1-1 few TRBV5-1 -
CASSSAGTGNTDTQYF TGTGCCAGCAGCTCCGCCGGGACAGGGAACACAGATACGCAGTATTTT TRBJ2-3 - TRBV7-9 TRBD1
CASSSQTSQAETQYF TGTGCCAGCAGCTCTCAGACAAGCCAGGCAGAGACCCAGTACTTC TRBJ2-5 - TRBV11-2 -
CASRTGTANTEAFF TGTGCCAGCAGGACCGGGACCGCGAACACTGAAGCTTTCTTT TRBJ1-1 - TRBV7-9 -
CASSGGWGGPTTEAFF TGTGCCAGCAGTGGGGGATGGGGGGGCCCCACGACTGAAGCTTTCTTT TRBJ1-1 few TRBV28 -
CASSPSRDSYEKLFF TGTGCCAGCAGTCCCTCCCGGGACAGTTACGAAAAACTGTTTTTT TRBJ1-4 few TRBV6-6 TRBD1
CASSLDNSGANVLTF TGTGCCAGCAGCTTAGATAACTCTGGGGCCAACGTCCTGACTTTC TRBJ2-6 - TRBV11-2 -
CASSPGDTQYF TGTGCCAGCTCACCGGGAGATACGCAGTATTTT TRBJ2-3 - TRBV18 -
CASSRGRADRNTEAFF TGCGCCAGCAGCCGGGGAAGGGCTGATCGTAACACTGAAGCTTTCTTT TRBJ1-1 - TRBV5-1 -
CSAPGQMNTEAFF TGCAGCGCCCCGGGACAGATGAACACTGAAGCTTTCTTT TRBJ1-1 few TRBV29-1 TRBD1
CASSVDRGYGYTF TGTGCCAGCAGCGTTGACAGGGGGTATGGCTACACCTTC TRBJ1-2 - TRBV5-4 TRBD1
CATLDRINQPQHF TGTGCCACCCTAGACAGGATCAATCAGCCCCAGCATTTT TRBJ1-5 - TRBV10-3 -
CASSSSPASGNTIYF TGTGCCAGCAGCTCAAGCCCCGCCTCTGGAAACACCATATATTTT TRBJ1-3 - TRBV5-4 -
CASSLVTSGSADTQYF TGCGCCAGCAGCTTGGTAACTAGTGGCTCGGCAGATACGCAGTATTTT TRBJ2-3 few TRBV5-1 -